This T cell receptor (beta chain) was sequenced for a study of cytomegalovirus exposure and HLA in healthy donors. Study-wide findings and caveats: TCR beta V- and J-gene trimming, according to a later analysis, was linked to a missense DCLRE1C variant. Among TCR beta chains, those listed as cytomegalovirus-associated numbered more than 150.

The ends were cut back, 1 base at V and 1 base at J, with 16 bases in the middle. Germline CDR1 and CDR2: SGHVS and FQNEAQ. The CDR3 has 18 amino acids. As for this clone: Antigen specificity is unknown.

Both 60 Vbeta primers and 13 Jbeta primers went into the PCR. TCRdb's table, derived via immunoSEQ multiplex PCR, lists solely in-frame clones and lacks some. The data show 100,000 to 150,000 clones, roughly 83% seen once. The chain has TRBV7-8 and TRBJ2-2; a possible D gene is TRBD2 (6 bases). The clonotype comes from a young man in good health and CMV-seropositive. The sequenced sample consisted of PBMCs. The chain's CDR3 is CASSLGGLETRNTGELFF. CDR3 nucleotides: TGTGCCAGCAGCTTAGGAGGCCTAGAGACTAGGAACACCGGGGAGCTGTTTTTT.